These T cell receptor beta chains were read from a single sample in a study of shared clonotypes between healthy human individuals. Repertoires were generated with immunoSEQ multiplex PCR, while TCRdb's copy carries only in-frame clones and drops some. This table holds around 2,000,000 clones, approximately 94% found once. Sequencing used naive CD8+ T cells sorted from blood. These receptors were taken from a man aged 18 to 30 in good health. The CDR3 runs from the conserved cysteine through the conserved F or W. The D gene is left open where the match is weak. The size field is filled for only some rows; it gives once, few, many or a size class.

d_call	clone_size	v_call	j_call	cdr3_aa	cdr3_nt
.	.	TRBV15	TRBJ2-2	CATSRDFGNTGELFF	TGTGCCACCAGCAGAGACTTCGGTAACACCGGGGAGCTGTTTTTT
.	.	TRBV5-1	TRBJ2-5	CASSLGVLAGVQETQYF	TGCGCCAGCAGCTTGGGCGTTCTGGCGGGCGTCCAAGAGACCCAGTACTTC
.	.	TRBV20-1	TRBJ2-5	CSATRGETQYF	TGCAGTGCGACTCGGGGAGAGACCCAGTACTTC
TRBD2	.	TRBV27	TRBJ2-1	CASIGGTQYNEQFF	TGTGCCAGCATCGGGGGGACTCAATACAATGAGCAGTTCTTC
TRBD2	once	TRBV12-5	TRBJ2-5	CASALRVGGASRETQYF	TGTGCTAGTGCCCTGAGGGTCGGGGGGGCAAGTCGAGAGACCCAGTACTTC
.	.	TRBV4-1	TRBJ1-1	CASSQGNPVGTEAFF	TGCGCCAGCAGCCAAGGTAACCCGGTAGGGACTGAAGCTTTCTTT
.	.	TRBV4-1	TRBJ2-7	CASSQADSSAYEQYF	TGCGCCAGCAGCCAAGCGGACAGTTCCGCCTACGAGCAGTACTTC
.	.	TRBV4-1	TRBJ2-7	CASSQAGDSSYEQYF	TGCGCCAGCAGCCAAGCGGGGGATAGCTCCTACGAGCAGTACTTC
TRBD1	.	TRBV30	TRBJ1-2	CAWRGTGHRNYGYTF	TGTGCCTGGAGGGGGACAGGACACCGTAACTATGGCTACACCTTC
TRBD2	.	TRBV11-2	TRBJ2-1	CASSRSGEGNEQFF	TGTGCCAGCAGCCGTAGCGGGGAAGGTAATGAGCAGTTCTTC
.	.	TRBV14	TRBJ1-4	CASSQGSWWGGVEKLFF	TGTGCCAGCAGCCAAGGCTCTTGGTGGGGAGGAGTTGAAAAACTGTTTTTT
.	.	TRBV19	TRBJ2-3	CASSHGTTDTQYF	TGTGCCAGTAGCCACGGAACCACAGATACGCAGTATTTT
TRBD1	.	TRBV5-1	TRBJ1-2	CASSSPGQGVGYTF	TGCGCCAGCAGCTCCCCGGGACAGGGTGTAGGCTACACCTTC
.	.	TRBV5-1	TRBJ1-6	CASSGGLSGGSPLHF	TGCGCCAGCAGCGGGGGACTCTCCGGGGGCTCACCCCTCCACTTT
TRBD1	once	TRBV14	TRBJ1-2	CASSQEGTGVYGYTF	TGTGCCAGCAGCCAAGAGGGGACAGGGGTATATGGCTACACCTTC
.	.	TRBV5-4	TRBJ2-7	CASSLLATYEQYF	TGTGCCAGCAGCTTGCTTGCAACCTACGAGCAGTACTTC